Detailed here is one T cell receptor beta chain. Trimming removed 4 bases from V and 10 bases from J; junction bases left unmatched: 7. The CDR3 totals 14 residues. CDR1 is SGHRS, CDR2 YFSETQ, per germline. TCRdb used MiXCR to reprocess the RT-PCR reads, holding one entry per CDR3 protein. The sample includes about 960,000 distinct CDR3 sequences, roughly 17% of them seen just once. This entry belongs to a study of patients and donors after allogeneic stem cell transplantation. Sequenced input: blood, either unsorted or a sorted T cell fraction (not recorded which). This TCR came from a human donor who was either an allogeneic HSCT recipient or a stem cell or donor lymphocyte infusion donor (not recorded which). It is not recorded whose cells these are; they may come from a transplant donor. This chain connects TRBV5-1 to TRBJ1-6, with 8 bases matching TRBD1. CDR3 nucleotides: TGCGCCAGCAGCCCTCAGGGGGCTCAATCACCCCTCCACTTT. This encodes CASSPQGAQSPLHF.